What follows describes a single T cell receptor beta chain. Its antigen is unknown. Sampling of blood occurred at baseline, cycle 4 day 1, and cycle 7 day 1. The method was immunoSEQ multiplex PCR; TCRdb's version includes in-frame clones alone and lacks a portion of them. This repertoire shows roughly 75,000 clones, roughly 86% found once; its top ten account for 5.5% to 7.5%. V gave up 4 bases and J gave up 3 bases; unmatched junction bases: 12. This CDR3 is 16 amino acids long. The germline gives CDR1 SGHRS, CDR2 YFSETQ. This sample is part of a study of OX40 agonist ivuxolimab in advanced cancers. Study details: Two cutaneous melanoma patients and one hepatocellular carcinoma patient, three in all, had partial responses.

Regarding the study as a whole: CD4+ T cells averaged fewer expanded clones than CD8+ T cells. Clonal expansion was among the lowest in partial responders at 0.1-3.0 mg/kg, especially CD8+.

Sequencing was performed on CD4+ or CD8+ T cells sorted from blood, taken in a trial of the OX40 agonist ivuxolimab. The V call is TRBV5-1, the J call TRBJ1-1; 7 nucleotides match TRBD1. The TCR sequence derives from an adult with an advanced solid tumor such as melanoma, head and neck, liver or kidney cancer. CDR3 nucleotide sequence: TGCGCCAGCAGCCGGGACAGCGCATCCCAGGACACTGAAGCTTTCTTT. This codes for CASSRDSASQDTEAFF.